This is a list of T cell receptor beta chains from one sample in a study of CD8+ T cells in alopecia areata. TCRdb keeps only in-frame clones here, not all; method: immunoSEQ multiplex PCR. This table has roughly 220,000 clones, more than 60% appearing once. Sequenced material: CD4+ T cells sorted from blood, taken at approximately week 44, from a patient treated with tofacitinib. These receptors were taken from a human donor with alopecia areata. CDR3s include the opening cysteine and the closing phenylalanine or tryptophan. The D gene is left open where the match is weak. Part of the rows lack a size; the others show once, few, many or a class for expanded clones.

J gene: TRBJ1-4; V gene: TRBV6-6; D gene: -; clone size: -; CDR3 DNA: TGTGCCAGCAGCCCCGGCGATCCCAATGAAAAACTGTTTTTT; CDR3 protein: CASSPGDPNEKLFF
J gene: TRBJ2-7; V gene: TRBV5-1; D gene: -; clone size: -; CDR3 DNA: TGCGCCAGCAGCGGAATCTACCGCTCCTACGAGCAGTACTTC; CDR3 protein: CASSGIYRSYEQYF
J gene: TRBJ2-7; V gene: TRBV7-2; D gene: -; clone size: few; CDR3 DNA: TGTGCCAGCAGCTTAACCTCCGGACGCTACGAGCAGTACTTC; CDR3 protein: CASSLTSGRYEQYF
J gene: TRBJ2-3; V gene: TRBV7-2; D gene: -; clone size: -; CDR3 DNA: TGTGCCAGCAGCCCTACTAGCACTACGCAGTATTTT; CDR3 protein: CASSPTSTTQYF
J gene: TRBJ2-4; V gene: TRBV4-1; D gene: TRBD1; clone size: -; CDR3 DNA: TGCGCCAGCAGCCAGGGACAGGGGGCTTACATTCAGTACTTC; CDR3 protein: CASSQGQGAYIQYF
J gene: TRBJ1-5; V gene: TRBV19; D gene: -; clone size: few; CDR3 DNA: TGTGCCAGTAGTTTGTTAGTTAGCAATCAGCCCCAGCATTTT; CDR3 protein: CASSLLVSNQPQHF
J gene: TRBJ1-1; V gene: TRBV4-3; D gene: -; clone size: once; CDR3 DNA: TGCGCCAGCAGCCACCGTGGATCGAACACTGAAGCTTTCTTT; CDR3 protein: CASSHRGSNTEAFF
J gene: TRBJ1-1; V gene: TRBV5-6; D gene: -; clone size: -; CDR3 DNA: TGTGCCAGCGGCCAGGGCAGGGACCCTGAAGCTTTCTTT; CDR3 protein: CASGQGRDPEAFF
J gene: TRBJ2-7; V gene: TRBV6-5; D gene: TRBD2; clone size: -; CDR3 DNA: TGTGCCAGCAGTCGGGGGGGCCGGGGCTACGAGCAGTACTTC; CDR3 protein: CASSRGGRGYEQYF
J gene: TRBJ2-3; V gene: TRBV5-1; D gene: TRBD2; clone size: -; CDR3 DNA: TGCGCCAGCGGCCTGGGGACTAGCGGCCAAAGAGATACGCAGTATTTT; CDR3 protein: CASGLGTSGQRDTQYF
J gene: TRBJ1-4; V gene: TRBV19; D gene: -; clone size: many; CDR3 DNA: TGTGCCAGTAGTAACCCTTGGACAGACAACAAGGAAAAACTGTTTTTT; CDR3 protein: CASSNPWTDNKEKLFF
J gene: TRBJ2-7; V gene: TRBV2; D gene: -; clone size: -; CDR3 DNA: TGTGCCAGCAGTGCCGGTTACGAGCAGTACTTC; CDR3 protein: CASSAGYEQYF
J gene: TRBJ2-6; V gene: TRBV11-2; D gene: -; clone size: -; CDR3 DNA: TGTGCCAGCACCCTAGGTCTGGGTTCTGGGGCCAACGTCCTGACTTTC; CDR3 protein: CASTLGLGSGANVLTF
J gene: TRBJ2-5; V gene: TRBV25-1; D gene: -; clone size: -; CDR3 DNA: TGTGCCAGCAGTGTTACGATCCAAGAGACCCAGTACTTC; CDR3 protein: CASSVTIQETQYF
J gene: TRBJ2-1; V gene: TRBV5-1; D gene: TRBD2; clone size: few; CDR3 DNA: TGCGCCAGCAGCAGGACTAGCGGGGATGCTGAGCAGTTCTTC; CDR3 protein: CASSRTSGDAEQFF
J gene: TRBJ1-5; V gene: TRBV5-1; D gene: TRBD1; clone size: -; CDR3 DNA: TGCGCCAGCAGCCTGGGACAGGGGGACAATCAGCCCCAGCATTTT; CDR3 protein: CASSLGQGDNQPQHF
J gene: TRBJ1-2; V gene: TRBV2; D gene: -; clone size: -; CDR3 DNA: TGTGCCAGCAGTAATGGGCGGGGGAACTATGGCTACACCTTC; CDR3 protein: CASSNGRGNYGYTF
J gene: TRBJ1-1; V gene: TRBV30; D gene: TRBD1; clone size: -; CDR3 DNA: TGTGCCTGGAGTGCCCGACAGGGTGCTGAAGCTTTCTTT; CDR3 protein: CAWSARQGAEAFF
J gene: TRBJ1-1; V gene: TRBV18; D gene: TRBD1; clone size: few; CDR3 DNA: TGTGCCAGCTCACCTCCCCGACAGGGGCGGAACACTGAAGCTTTCTTT; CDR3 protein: CASSPPRQGRNTEAFF
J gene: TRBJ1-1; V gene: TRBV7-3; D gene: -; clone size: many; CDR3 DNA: TGTGCCAGCAGCCTCAGACAGGTGGGAACTGAAGCTTTCTTT; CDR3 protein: CASSLRQVGTEAFF
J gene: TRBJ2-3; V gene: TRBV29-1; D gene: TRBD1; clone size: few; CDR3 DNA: TGCAGCGCCGTCAGGGACAGGGTTAATACGCAGTATTTT; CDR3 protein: CSAVRDRVNTQYF
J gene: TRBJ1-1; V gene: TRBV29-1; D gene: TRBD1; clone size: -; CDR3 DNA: TGCAGCGTTGAAGCCCGAACAGGGGGCACTGAAGCTTTCTTT; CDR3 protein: CSVEARTGGTEAFF
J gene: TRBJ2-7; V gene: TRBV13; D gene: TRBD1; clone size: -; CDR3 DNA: TGTGCCAGCAGCTTAAATGACAGGGTTAGCGAGCAGTACTTC; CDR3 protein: CASSLNDRVSEQYF
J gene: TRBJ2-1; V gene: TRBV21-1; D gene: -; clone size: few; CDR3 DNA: TGTGCCAGCCGAACATCAAAGAGCTCCTACAATGAGCAGTTCTTC; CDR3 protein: CASRTSKSSYNEQFF
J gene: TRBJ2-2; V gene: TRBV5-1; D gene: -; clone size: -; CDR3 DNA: TGCGCCAGCAGCTTGGCCTCCGGGACTTACACCGGGGAGCTGTTTTTT; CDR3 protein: CASSLASGTYTGELFF
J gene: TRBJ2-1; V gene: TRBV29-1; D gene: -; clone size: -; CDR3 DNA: TGCAGCGCGGTCTACAATGAGCAGTTCTTC; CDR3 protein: CSAVYNEQFF
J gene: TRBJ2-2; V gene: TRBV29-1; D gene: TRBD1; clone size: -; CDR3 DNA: TGCAGCGTTGACACCGGGACAGGGGAATGGAGCACCGGGGAGCTGTTTTTT; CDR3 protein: CSVDTGTGEWSTGELFF
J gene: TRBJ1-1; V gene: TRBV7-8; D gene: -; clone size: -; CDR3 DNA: TGTGCCAGCAGCCCGATCGGAGGGACTTTGGGTGAAGCTTTCTTT; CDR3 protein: CASSPIGGTLGEAFF
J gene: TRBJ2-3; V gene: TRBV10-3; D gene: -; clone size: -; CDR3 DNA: TGTGCCATCTCGGGTAGCACAGATACGCAGTATTTT; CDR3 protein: CAISGSTDTQYF
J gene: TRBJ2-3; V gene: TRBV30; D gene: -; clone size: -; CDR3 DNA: TGTGCCTGGAGTGAAGGCCGGTCAAGCACAGATACGCAGTATTTT; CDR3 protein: CAWSEGRSSTDTQYF
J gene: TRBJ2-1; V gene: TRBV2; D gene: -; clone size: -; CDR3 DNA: TGTGCCAGCGGCGGGACAGTCAAAGGGAATGAGCAGTTCTTC; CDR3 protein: CASGGTVKGNEQFF
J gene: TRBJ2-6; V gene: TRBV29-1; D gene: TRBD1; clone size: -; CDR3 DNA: TGCAGCGTCGGGACAGGGAGCCCTGGGGCCAACGTCCTGACTTTC; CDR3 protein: CSVGTGSPGANVLTF
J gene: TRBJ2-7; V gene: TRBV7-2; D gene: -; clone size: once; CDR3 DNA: TGTGCCAGCAGCTTAGATAGGGGTTCCTACGAGCAGTACTTC; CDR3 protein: CASSLDRGSYEQYF
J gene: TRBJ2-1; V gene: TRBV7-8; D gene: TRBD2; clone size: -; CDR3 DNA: TGTGCCAGCAGCTTATTAGGGACTAGCGGGGGAGTAGAGCAGTTCTTC; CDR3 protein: CASSLLGTSGGVEQFF
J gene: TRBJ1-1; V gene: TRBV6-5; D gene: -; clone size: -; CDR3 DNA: TGTGCCACAAAAAGACCTAACACTGAAGCTTTCTTT; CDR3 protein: CATKRPNTEAFF
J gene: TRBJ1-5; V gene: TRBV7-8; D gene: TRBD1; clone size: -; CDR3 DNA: TGTGCCAGCAGCTTAGCCCCGGGACAGATTAGCAATCAGCCCCAGCATTTT; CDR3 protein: CASSLAPGQISNQPQHF
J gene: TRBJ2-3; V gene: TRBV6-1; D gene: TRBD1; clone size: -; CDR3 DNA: TGTGCCAGCAGTGTAGGACAGGCAGATACGCAGTATTTT; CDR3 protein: CASSVGQADTQYF
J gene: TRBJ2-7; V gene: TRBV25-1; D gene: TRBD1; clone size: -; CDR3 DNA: TGTGCCACCCAGGCCGGGACAGGGCGTGCCTACGAGCAGTACTTC; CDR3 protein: CATQAGTGRAYEQYF
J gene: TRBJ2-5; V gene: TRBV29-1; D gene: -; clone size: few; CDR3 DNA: TGCAGCGTTGAACAGCCGCAGCAAGAGACCCAGTACTTC; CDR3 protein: CSVEQPQQETQYF
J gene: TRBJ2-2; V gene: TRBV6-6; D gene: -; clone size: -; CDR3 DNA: TGTGCCAGCAGTTCGGACAGCTACGGGGAGCTGTTTTTT; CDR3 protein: CASSSDSYGELFF
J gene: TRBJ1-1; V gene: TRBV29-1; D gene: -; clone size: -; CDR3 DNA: TGCAGCGTTGAGGGTTCGCTGAACACTGAAGCTTTCTTT; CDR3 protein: CSVEGSLNTEAFF
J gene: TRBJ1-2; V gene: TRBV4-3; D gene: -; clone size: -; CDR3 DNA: TGCGCCAGCAGCCATACGAGCGGGGGACACGGATTTGGCTACACCTTC; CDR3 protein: CASSHTSGGHGFGYTF
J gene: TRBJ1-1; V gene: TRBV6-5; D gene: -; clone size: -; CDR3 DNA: TGTGCCAGCAGGACGATCCAGGGGTTGGAAGCTTTCTTT; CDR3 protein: CASRTIQGLEAFF
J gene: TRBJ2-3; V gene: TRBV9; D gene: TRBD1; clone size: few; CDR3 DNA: TGTGCCAGCAGCCGGGACAGGGGAACAGATACGCAGTATTTT; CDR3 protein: CASSRDRGTDTQYF
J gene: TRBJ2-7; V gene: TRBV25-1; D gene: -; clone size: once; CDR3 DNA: TGTGCCAGCAGCCCCCGGGGGGCAGGGACCTACGAGCAGTACTTC; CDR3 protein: CASSPRGAGTYEQYF
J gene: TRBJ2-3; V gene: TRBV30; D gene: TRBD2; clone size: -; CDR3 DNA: TGTGCCTGGAGTGTAAGCGGGGTTAGCACAGATACGCAGTATTTT; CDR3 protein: CAWSVSGVSTDTQYF
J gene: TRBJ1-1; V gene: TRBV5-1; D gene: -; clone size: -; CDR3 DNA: TGCGCCAGCAGCTTGGCTCGGGGCGTTATGAACACTGAAGCTTTCTTT; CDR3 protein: CASSLARGVMNTEAFF
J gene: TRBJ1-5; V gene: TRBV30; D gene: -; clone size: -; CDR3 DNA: TGTGCCTGGAGTTCCGGGACTACAGATCAGCCCCAGCATTTT; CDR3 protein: CAWSSGTTDQPQHF
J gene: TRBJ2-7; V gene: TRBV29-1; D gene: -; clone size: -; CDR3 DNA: TGCAGCGTTGGTGGGGCACGCGGCGAGCAGTACTTC; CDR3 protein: CSVGGARGEQYF
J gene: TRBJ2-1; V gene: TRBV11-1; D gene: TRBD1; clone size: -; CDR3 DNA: TGTGCCAGCAGCTTAGATCTGGGACAGGGTAACAATGAGCAGTTCTTC; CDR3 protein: CASSLDLGQGNNEQFF
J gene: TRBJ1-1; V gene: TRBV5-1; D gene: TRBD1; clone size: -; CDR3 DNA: TGCGCCAGCAAGGGGACAGACATGAACACTGAAGCTTTCTTT; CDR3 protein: CASKGTDMNTEAFF
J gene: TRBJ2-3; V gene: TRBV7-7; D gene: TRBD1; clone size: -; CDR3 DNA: TGTGCCAGCAGCCGAGGGACAGGGGGCACAGATACGCAGTATTTT; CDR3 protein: CASSRGTGGTDTQYF
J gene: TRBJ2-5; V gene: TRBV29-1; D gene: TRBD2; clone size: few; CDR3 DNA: TGCAGCGTTGTTTATACTAGCGGGGGGGCTGAGACCCAGTACTTC; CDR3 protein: CSVVYTSGGAETQYF
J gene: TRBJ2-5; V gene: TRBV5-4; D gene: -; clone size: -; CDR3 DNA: TGTGCCAGCAGCTTGGAGGGACTCCAAGAGACCCAGTACTTC; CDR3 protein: CASSLEGLQETQYF
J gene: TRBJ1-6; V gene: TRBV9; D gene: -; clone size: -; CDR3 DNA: TGTGCCAGCAGCGCCCAGGGTGGCGGTTCACCCCTCCACTTT; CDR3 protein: CASSAQGGGSPLHF
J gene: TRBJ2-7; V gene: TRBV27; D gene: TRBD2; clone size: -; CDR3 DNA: TGTGCCAGCAGCCATACTAGCGGGGGCCTCGTCGAGCAGTACTTC; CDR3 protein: CASSHTSGGLVEQYF
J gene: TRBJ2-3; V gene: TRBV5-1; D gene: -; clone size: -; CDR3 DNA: TGCGCCAGCAGCCACCGGGCGGGGAACACAGATACGCAGTATTTT; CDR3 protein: CASSHRAGNTDTQYF
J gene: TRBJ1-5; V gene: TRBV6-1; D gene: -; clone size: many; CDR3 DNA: TGTGCCAGCATCCCCGGTGCGGGGGAACAGCCCCAGCATTTT; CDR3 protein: CASIPGAGEQPQHF
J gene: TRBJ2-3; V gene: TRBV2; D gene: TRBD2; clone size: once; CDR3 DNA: TGTGCCAGCAGGGCCCTAGCGGGGGGGCCGAGGGATACGCAGTATTTT; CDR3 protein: CASRALAGGPRDTQYF